This entry lists 10 T cell receptor beta chains sequenced from one sample in a study of molecular identifiers for immune sequencing clone quantification. TCRdb fed the PCR reads into MiXCR, producing one record per CDR3 protein. The sample records under 800,000 distinct CDR3 sequences, 25% being singletons. Sequencing used naive CD8+ T cells from blood, with Jurkat cell RNA spiked in. Sample subset: FACS-sorted CD8+CD4-CCR7+CD45RA+ naive T cells. Receptors originate from a human donor in good health. Some libraries in this study had Jurkat cell RNA spiked in.

The chain is built from TRBV13 and TRBJ2-2; no clear D gene. The V gene's germline CDR1 is PRHDT and CDR2 FYEKMQ (reference sequence). The CDR3 covers 15 residues. V was shortened by 2 bases and J by 6 bases, with 13 bases between the two germline ends. The DNA for the CDR3 is TGTGCCAGCAGCTTAAAGGGCAATCTGGCCGGGGAGCTGTTTTTT. Protein sequence: CASSLKGNLAGELFF.

This clonotype turned up a few times. The rearrangement uses TRBV15 and TRBJ1-5; D ambiguous. Trimming shortened V by 5 bases and J by 6 bases, and 14 bases separated the two germline ends. This CDR3 has 14 residues. CDR1 is LNHNV, CDR2 YYDKDF, per germline (reference sequence). CDR3 sequence: CATSAPLSGQPQHF. In nucleotides, the CDR3 is TGTGCCACCAGCGCCCCACTGAGTGGTCAGCCCCAGCATTTT.

On this clonotype itself: A much larger clonotype is one base distant, so this may be a read error. The chain combines TRBV5-3 with TRBJ2-7, with D possibly being TRBD1 or TRBD2 (5 bases each). TRBV5-3 is reported as an ORF; its role is uncertain. The CDR3 loop spans 15 amino acids. CDR3 DNA sequence: TGTGCCAGCAGCTTATACCGGGACCGGATCGAGGAGCAGTACTTC. Translation gives CASSLYRDRIEEQYF.

There are many counts of this clonotype. CDR3 in amino acids: CSVPESGRALGEQFF. The CDR3 DNA is TGCAGCGTCCCTGAGAGCGGGAGGGCCCTCGGTGAGCAGTTCTTC. The gene calls are TRBV29-1 and TRBJ2-1; TRBD2 aligns across 10 bases. CDR3 length: 15 residues. The V segment lost 6 bases and the J segment 9 bases; nucleotides outside the gene matches: 14. CDR1 SQVTM and CDR2 ANQGSEA come from the germline V gene.

The V gene is TRBV5-6, the J gene TRBJ2-7, with D perhaps assigned TRBD1 or TRBD2 (5 bases each). The V and J ends lost 4 bases and 5 bases respectively, with 19 bases between them. Germline V lookup: CDR1 SGHDT, CDR2 YYEEEE. The CDR3 spans 15 residues. This CDR3 reads CASSTSGTDPHEQYF. In DNA, the CDR3 is TGTGCCAGCAGCACCTCCGGGACGGACCCCCACGAGCAGTACTTC.

This clonotype was seen a handful of times. The genes are TRBV14 and TRBJ2-1; 10 positions agree with TRBD1. J gave up 8 bases and V 0 bases, and 7 bases lay outside the gene matches. Germline-derived CDR1 and CDR2 are SGHDN and FVKESK. The CDR3 extends over 16 amino acids. The CDR3 DNA is TGTGCCAGCAGCCAAGATACCGGGACAGGGGCCTATGAGCAGTTCTTC. Its protein product is CASSQDTGTGAYEQFF. Full variable domain (rest looked up from reference TRBV14 and TRBJ2-1): EAGVTQFPSHSVIEKGQTVTLRCDPISGHDNLYWYRRVMGKEIKFLLHFVKESKQDESGMPNNRFLAERTGGTYSTLKVQPAELEDSGVYFCASSQDTGTGAYEQFFGPGTRLTVL.

This clonotype was seen just once. V usage is TRBV6-5 and J usage is TRBJ2-7; a weak D match, TRBD1 (5 bases). Germline V gene lookup returns CDR1 MNHEY and CDR2 SVGAGI. Trimming removed 0 bases from V and 6 bases from J, with 18 bases in between. The CDR3 spans 16 residues. The CDR3 loop reads CASSYSSDRHASEQYF. The DNA for the CDR3 is TGTGCCAGCAGTTACTCGTCTGACAGACACGCCAGCGAGCAGTACTTC.

A note on this clonotype: This could be a read error, since a much larger clone is one nucleotide away. The chain uses TRBV27 and TRBJ2-3; 10 bases match TRBD1. V dropped 6 bases and J dropped 3; count of bases not matched to a gene: 12. The germline V gene encodes CDR1 MNHEY and CDR2 SMNVEV (reference sequence). This CDR3 contains 17 residues. This CDR3 is CASRTQTGGNETDTQYF. The CDR3 DNA reads as TGTGCCAGCAGGACACAGACAGGGGGCAATGAGACAGATACGCAGTATTTT.

Turning to this clonotype: At one end, the junction sequence differs from germline, possibly due to a read error. This chain connects TRBV11-1 to TRBJ2-3, with 15 bases aligning to TRBD2. The CDR3 runs 16 residues. Germline V CDR1 and CDR2: SGHAT, FQDESV (reference sequence). The DNA of the CDR3 is TGTGCCGGCAGCCCATGGACTAGCGGGAGGGATAATACGCAGTATTTT. Translated: CAGSPWTSGRDNTQYF. The full variable domain, with the rest looked up from reference TRBV11-1 and TRBJ2-3, is EAEVAQSPRYKITEKSQAVAFWCDPISGHATLYWYRQILGQGPELLVQFQDESVVDDSQLPKDRFSAERLKGVDSTLKIQPAELGDSAMYLCAGSPWTSGRDNTQYFGPGTRLTVL.

This clonotype was picked up a small number of times. The junction shows a germline mismatch at one end, possibly a read error. This rearrangement joins TRBV5-3 to TRBJ2-4; D ambiguous. TRBV5-3 is placed among ORFs of uncertain function. The CDR3 contains 12 residues. CDR3 sequence reads: CASSWAKNIQYF. Here the CDR3 DNA reads TGTGCCAGCAGCTGGGCCAAAAACATTCAGTACTTC.